What follows describes a single T cell receptor (beta chain). An input of about 0.5 to 1 ug of RNA was subjected to reverse transcription using random hexamers. TCR beta CDR3 was amplified by immunoSEQ multiplex PCR. This amplification extended across 54 Vbeta and 13 Jbeta segments. TCRdb independently ran MiXCR on the immunoSEQ multiplex PCR reads; one entry per CDR3 protein. Of 200,000 to 250,000 distinct CDR3 sequences listed, roughly 96% are singletons. CDR3 length equals 16 residues. Trimming at V came to 3 bases and at J to 5 bases, leaving 9 bases not matched to a gene. This specimen comes from a study of CD8 T cells in Susac syndrome. CD8+ and CD4+ T cells taken from blood had their TCR beta sequenced. Negative isolation was used for CD8+ and CD4+ T cells, and FACS enrichment was applied to TEMRA cells.

The chain couples TRBV12-3 or TRBV12-4 to TRBJ1-2; 10 positions match TRBD1. The specimen sequenced was CD4+ T cells from PBMCs. This TCR derives from a human donor with multiple sclerosis. CDR3 amino acids: CASSLLTGGLGYGYTF. DNA for the CDR3: TGTGCCAGCAGTTTGCTGACAGGGGGCTTAGGGTATGGCTACACCTTC.